This T cell receptor (beta chain) was found in a study of T cells after yellow fever vaccination (dated by TCRdb to about 2019). With regard to the full study: Libraries from fractions with low cell numbers were prepared with the SMART-Seq v4 Ultra Low Input RNA kit. Two healthy male donors made up the cohort, one aged 18 to 29 years and the other aged 30 to 39 years. To follow T-cell clones before and after both primary and booster YFV17D yellow fever vaccination, bulk TCR alpha and beta repertoires underwent longitudinal sequencing. Bulk PBMC replicates and cell subsets were isolated from blood drawn at multiple timepoints before and after both primary and secondary immunization. Overall study outcomes, separate from this receptor: The secondary T-cell response was found to be weaker but faster than the primary response, with a peak reached on day 5 rather than on day 15. After the booster, most of the clones that had expanded following primary vaccination were detected again (approximately 96% of CD4 and 80% to 90% of CD8), which suggests that memory was broadly maintained. Because only a couple of donors were included in the study, the extent to which the findings can be generalized is limited. A small share of clonotypes was detected in both CD4 and CD8 compartments, with the overlap likely arising from convergent recombination. FACS-sorted repertoires could contain abundant contaminating clonotypes from the bulk population, so computational filtering was required.

Synthesis of TCR cDNA relied on 5'RACE template switching, a step that introduced a universal primer site along with unique molecular identifiers. cDNA synthesis was primed from both the TCR alpha and TCR beta constant segments. Libraries were amplified in two PCR steps, with sample barcodes and sequencing adapters added in the second step. Sequencing of the libraries was done on either Illumina HiSeq 2500 (2x100 bp) or NovaSeq (2x150 bp). Per the source publication's procedure: MIGEC was used to demultiplex reads and collapse the reads into UMI consensus sequences, and MiXCR was used for V(D)J alignment. Vaccine-responding clonotypes were defined with edgeR using replicate PBMC samples, requiring FDR below 0.01 and a log2 fold change above 5 up to day 15. Each bulk clonotype received a CD4 or CD8 identity based on whether the sequenced CD4 or CD8 repertoire contained that clonotype at higher abundance. Starting from the raw public reads, TCRdb applied fastp trimming at Q25, assembled clones with MiXCR and retained in-frame beta chains. Duplicate CDR3 protein sequences are folded into a single record with the most common DNA and genes. The V and J calls were not made by the authors but by TCRdb's processing. The sample profile shows 500,000 to 550,000 distinct CDR3 sequences; 21% of them were found once. The leading ten clones occupy around 16% of the sample.

This clonotype was counted only a few times. The antigen this receptor binds is unknown. Base qualities are missing; no much larger clone stands one base away. The sample's treatment or condition label is to be understood as: live attenuated yellow fever vaccine strain. At each blood-draw timepoint, two biological replicates of bulk PBMCs were collected. A standard Ficoll-Paque protocol was used to isolate PBMCs from peripheral blood. TriZol was used to extract RNA from bulk PBMCs, CD4 and CD8 fractions, and dextramer-positive and dextramer-negative fractions. Taken from the germline V gene, the CDR1 and CDR2 loops are LGHNA and YSLEER. The CDR3 measures 16 amino acids from cysteine to phenylalanine. This entry keeps only the CDR3 DNA: 48 bases, framed from base 1. The germline ends are 12 bases apart after V is trimmed by 0 bases and J by 3 bases.

Recombination linked TRBV4-3 to TRBJ1-5; TRBD1 is possibly the D segment (5 matching bases). The specimen comprised PBMCs, sampled 21 days after the first yellow fever vaccination. The receptor comes from a man aged 18 to 30 who received the YFV17D yellow fever vaccine. The nucleotide sequence is given as TGCGCCAGCAGCCAAGATTGGGGGAGGATCAATCAGCCCCAGCATTTT. This encodes CASSQDWGRINQPQHF.